The 24 T cell receptor beta chains in this list originate from one sample, sequenced in a study of blood T cells in healthy people across ages. The second PCR ran about 6 to 11 cycles with a sample-barcoded 5' primer and J-beta primers. TCRdb independently ran MiXCR on the 5' RACE reads; one entry per CDR3 protein. The profile covers approximately 800,000 distinct CDR3 sequences, with 20% to 25% appearing a single time and under 4% taken by the ten largest. This sample was also put to use in a study of T cells of mothers and their children.

The material sequenced was blood. The receptors originated from a boy between 10 and 17 years old in good health.

This clonotype was counted at least ten times. The chain combines TRBV28 with TRBJ2-7, with 9 bases identical to TRBD1. V lost 5 bases, J lost 1 base, and 6 bases stayed unmatched. This CDR3 spans 15 amino acids. The V gene's germline CDR1 is MDHEN and CDR2 SYDVKM. The CDR3 nucleotides are TGTGCCAGCAGTCTAGATGGGACAGGGTCCTACGAGCAGTACTTC. Its protein product is CASSLDGTGSYEQYF.

The chain couples TRBV7-2 to TRBJ2-1; no reliable D call. This CDR3 is 14 amino acids long. The V gene's germline CDR1 is SGHTA and CDR2 FQGNSA. V lost 3 bases and J lost 7, with 13 bases in between. Here the CDR3 reads CASSFGLEGNEQFF. CDR3 nucleotides: TGTGCCAGCAGCTTTGGCCTGGAAGGGAATGAGCAGTTCTTC.

This clonotype was counted between two and nine times. The chain employs TRBV20-1 and TRBJ2-5; TRBD2 matches at 14 bases. The J call is in doubt because the DNA end fits TRBJ2-7 better. Looked up from germline, CDR1 is DFQATT and CDR2 is SNEGSKA (reference sequence). This CDR3 spans 14 amino acids. The CDR3 region is CSALGLAGEGEQYF. The CDR3 DNA follows: TGCAGTGCCTTGGGACTAGCGGGAGAGGGCGAGCAGTACTTC.

V gene TRBV7-2 combines with J gene TRBJ2-7; D might be TRBD2 (6 bases). Per the germline V gene, CDR1 is SGHTA and CDR2 is FQGNSA. This CDR3 is 13 amino acids long. V lost 1 base and J 6 bases, leaving 10 bases between the germline ends. The CDR3 sequence: CASSLVGGGEQYF. The CDR3 bases are TGTGCCAGCAGCTTAGTGGGGGGAGGCGAGCAGTACTTC.

This clonotype was observed a few times. The V call is TRBV7-2, the J call TRBJ1-4; no firm D call. CDR1 and CDR2 from the germline V gene are SGHTA and FQGNSA. The CDR3 is 12 residues long. Trimming removed 3 bases from V and 8 bases from J, with 7 bases in between. The CDR3 DNA follows: TGTGCCAGCAGCTTCTACGAGGAAAAACTGTTTTTT. It yields the protein CASSFYEEKLFF.

In this sample, this clonotype turned up a few times. This chain joins TRBV28 and TRBJ2-3; TRBD1 is a possible D gene (6 bases). Trimming removed 5 bases from V and 3 bases from J, with 15 bases in between. Germline V gene data show CDR1 as MDHEN and CDR2 as SYDVKM. The CDR3 consists of 15 residues. The CDR3 is CASSSLQGLTDTQYF. The CDR3 nucleotides are TGTGCCAGCAGTAGCCTCCAGGGGCTAACAGATACGCAGTATTTT.

This chain links TRBV7-9 with TRBJ2-1; maybe TRBD2 (6 bases). This CDR3 has 16 amino acids. V shed 5 bases and J shed 7 bases, with 21 bases lying between them. The germline CDR1 and CDR2 sequences are SEHNR and FQNEAQ (reference sequence). CDR3 region: CASSPRRAGIENEQFF. CDR3 DNA: TGTGCCAGCAGCCCCCGGAGGGCGGGGATTGAGAATGAGCAGTTCTTC.

This clonotype was counted a single time. The rearrangement links TRBV5-1 to TRBJ2-5; TRBD1 is a possible D gene (6 bases). The last part of the DNA fits TRBJ2-7 better; the J call may be wrong. CDR1 and CDR2 (germline): SGHRS, YFSETQ. There are 14 residues in the CDR3. The CDR3 is CASSPDQQGYEQYF. DNA for the CDR3: TGCGCCAGCAGCCCAGACCAACAGGGCTACGAGCAGTACTTC.

The sample holds a few counts of this clonotype. The chain is built from TRBV9 and TRBJ2-5; D may be TRBD2 (6 bases). This CDR3 is 14 amino acids long. CDR1 is SGDLS, CDR2 YYNGEE, per germline. V was cut by 4 bases and J by 7 bases, with 17 bases left in between. In DNA, the CDR3 is TGTGCCAGCAGCTTGGGACTGACCGAGGGGACCCAGTACTTC. Translation: CASSLGLTEGTQYF.

This clonotype was seen a few times. V and J are TRBV4-2 and TRBJ2-7; D not certain. The V gene's germline CDR1 is LGHNA and CDR2 YNFKEQ. The CDR3 extends over 14 amino acids. V was trimmed by 5 bases and J by 7 bases, leaving 18 bases between them. The CDR3 DNA reads TGTGCCAGCAGCTTTCCTGGGCCTTCGGAGGAGCAGTACTTC. It is translated as CASSFPGPSEEQYF.

This clonotype was counted only a few times. The gene calls are TRBV28 and TRBJ2-5, with 10 nucleotides matching TRBD1. The J call may be faulty, since TRBJ2-7 better matches the DNA end. The germline CDR1 and CDR2 sequences are MDHEN and SYDVKM. The CDR3 runs to 15 residues. As DNA, the CDR3 is TGTGCCAGCAGTCGGGACAGGGGCCACACCTACGAGCAGTACTTC. Protein sequence: CASSRDRGHTYEQYF.

The chain employs TRBV2 and TRBJ2-2, with unresolved D. V gave up 1 base and J gave up 7 bases, with 13 bases separating them. Germline CDR1 is SNHLY and CDR2 is FYNNEI. The CDR3 is made up of 15 amino acids. CDR3 coding DNA: TGTGCCAGCAGTGAAGGGGAATCTTTCGACGGGGAGCTGTTTTTT. Protein product: CASSEGESFDGELFF.

This sequence joins TRBV5-1 and TRBJ2-1; a possible D gene is TRBD1 (6 bases). Germline lookup yields CDR1 SGHRS and CDR2 YFSETQ. The CDR3 totals 15 residues. With 0 bases removed from V and 4 bases from J, the gap between germline ends came to 11 bases. CDR3 coding DNA: TGCGCCAGCAGCTTGGAGCCGGACAGATACAATGAGCAGTTCTTC. This translates into CASSLEPDRYNEQFF.

This rearrangement joins TRBV29-1 to TRBJ2-2; D is perhaps TRBD1 or TRBD2 (5 bases each). Germline lookup yields CDR1 SQVTM and CDR2 ANQGSEA. CDR3 length: 14 amino acids. Deletions cut 6 bases from V and 1 base from J, with 12 bases between. The CDR3 DNA reads TGCAGCGTCCCCGGGACCCGGAACACCGGGGAGCTGTTTTTT. It is translated as CSVPGTRNTGELFF.

V gene TRBV27 combines with J gene TRBJ1-1; D ambiguous. The CDR3 loop spans 13 amino acids. V shed 6 bases and J shed 0 bases, with 8 bases lying between them. The V gene's germline CDR1 is MNHEY and CDR2 SMNVEV (reference sequence). The CDR3 DNA follows: TGTGCCAGCAGCATATCAATGAACACTGAAGCTTTCTTT. Translating it yields CASSISMNTEAFF.

This clonotype was seen a handful of times. Mismatch with germline at one junction end may stem from a read error. The chain carries TRBV25-1 and TRBJ2-5; no clear D gene. This CDR3 comprises 15 residues. Germline V gives CDR1 MGHDK, CDR2 SYGVNS. The CDR3, as DNA: TGTACCAGCAGTGACCTCTCAGGCTGGGGAGAGACCCAGTACTTC. Translating it yields CTSSDLSGWGETQYF.

This clonotype turned up a few times. V is TRBV6-2 or TRBV6-3 and J is TRBJ1-1; TRBD1 agrees at 7 bases. V lost 6 bases, J lost 1 base, and 5 bases stayed unmatched. The length of the CDR3 is 14 residues. Germline loops: CDR1 MNHEY, CDR2 SVGEGT. CDR3 bases: TGTGCCAGCAGCAGGGGACAGCCGAACACTGAAGCTTTCTTT. Its translation: CASSRGQPNTEAFF.

The chain joins TRBV4-1 to TRBJ2-5; TRBD2 matches at 13 bases. The J call is uncertain, as TRBJ2-7 better fits the DNA end. The germline CDR1 and CDR2 sequences are MGHRA and YSYEKL. CDR3 length equals 16 residues. The CDR3 reads CASSQTTGLAGFEQYF. DNA for the CDR3: TGCGCCAGCAGCCAGACCACGGGACTAGCGGGATTCGAGCAGTACTTC.

This clonotype was seen a few times. V is TRBV28 and J is TRBJ2-3; 8 positions agree with TRBD2. Unmatched junction bases numbered 6, after V lost 3 bases and J lost 4 bases. CDR3 size: 15 residues. Germline lookup yields CDR1 MDHEN and CDR2 SYDVKM. The CDR3 protein is CASSLGAGAPDTQYF. As DNA, the CDR3 is TGTGCCAGCAGTTTGGGAGCGGGGGCCCCAGATACGCAGTATTTT.

The chain is built from TRBV5-1 and TRBJ2-1, with D unclear. The germline gives CDR1 SGHRS, CDR2 YFSETQ. V was cut by 0 bases and J by 4 bases, with 11 bases left in between. The CDR3 contains 15 residues. CDR3 DNA: TGCGCCAGCAGCTTGGAGGCACGGGTTTACAATGAGCAGTTCTTC. It encodes CASSLEARVYNEQFF.

The sample holds a few counts of this clonotype. The chain employs TRBV10-3 and TRBJ2-5; 10 bases are a match to TRBD1. The ends lost 5 bases at V and 4 bases at J; junction bases unmatched: 4. The germline gives CDR1 ENHRY, CDR2 SYGVKD. This CDR3 has 14 amino acids. The CDR3 bases are TGTGCCATCAGTAAGACAGGGGGCCTAGAGACCCAGTACTTC. As protein: CAISKTGGLETQYF.

The rearrangement uses TRBV10-3 and TRBJ2-5; perhaps TRBD2 as D (6 bases). The tail of the sequence fits TRBJ2-7 better, so the J call may be wrong. The CDR3 has 13 residues. CDR1 and CDR2 from the germline V gene are ENHRY and SYGVKD. The CDR3 region has the DNA TGTGCCATCAGTGATTCGGGGGTCTACGAGCAGTACTTC. Translation: CAISDSGVYEQYF.

The chain carries TRBV14 and TRBJ2-7; no definite D call. Germline V gives CDR1 SGHDN, CDR2 FVKESK. V was shortened by 0 bases and J by 2 bases, with 8 bases between the two germline ends. The CDR3 consists of 14 residues. CDR3 residues: CASSQDLRPYEQYF. In nucleotides, the CDR3 is TGTGCCAGCAGCCAAGATTTAAGACCCTACGAGCAGTACTTC.

This chain uses TRBV4-3 with TRBJ2-1; TRBD2 aligns across 9 bases. CDR3 length equals 16 residues. V lost 0 bases and J lost 7; bases outside the gene matches: 7. Germline V gene lookup returns CDR1 LGHNA and CDR2 YSLEER. CDR3 loop: CASSQDGAGGHNEQFF. CDR3 nucleotides: TGCGCCAGCAGCCAAGATGGCGCGGGGGGGCATAATGAGCAGTTCTTC.